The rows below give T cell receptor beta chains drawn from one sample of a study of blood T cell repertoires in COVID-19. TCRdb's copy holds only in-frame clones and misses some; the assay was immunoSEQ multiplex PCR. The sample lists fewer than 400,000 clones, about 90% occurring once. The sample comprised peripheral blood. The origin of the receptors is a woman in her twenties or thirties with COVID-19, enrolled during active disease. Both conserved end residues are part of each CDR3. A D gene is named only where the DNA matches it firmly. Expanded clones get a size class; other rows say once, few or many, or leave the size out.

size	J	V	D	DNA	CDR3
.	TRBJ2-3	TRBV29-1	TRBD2	TGCAGCGTTGTAGGTAGCGGGGGGGCCGGGGCAGATACGCAGTATTTT	CSVVGSGGAGADTQYF
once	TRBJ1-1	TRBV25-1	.	TGTGCCAGCAGTGATCAGGGGCGGACTGAAGCTTTCTTT	CASSDQGRTEAFF
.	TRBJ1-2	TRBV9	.	TGTGCCAGCAGCGTAGCTGTCTCGAGGCTCCAATTC	CASSVAVSRLQF
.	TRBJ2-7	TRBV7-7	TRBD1	TGTGCCAGCAGCCGCGGACAGGGCGAAGAGCAGTACTTC	CASSRGQGEEQYF
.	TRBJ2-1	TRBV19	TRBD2	TGTGCCAGTAGTTGGATAGCGGGGAGCTCCTACAATGAGCAGTTCTTC	CASSWIAGSSYNEQFF
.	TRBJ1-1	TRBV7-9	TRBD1	TGTGCCAGCAGCAGGACAGGGAACACTGAAGCTTTCTTT	CASSRTGNTEAFF
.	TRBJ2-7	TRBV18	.	TGTGCCAGCTCACCCCCGGGTACATCATCCTACGAGCAGTACTTC	CASSPPGTSSYEQYF
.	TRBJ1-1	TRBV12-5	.	TGTGCTAGTGGTTTGACGACAGTTGAAGCTTTCTTT	CASGLTTVEAFF
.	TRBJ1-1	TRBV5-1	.	TGCGCCAGCAGCTTGGGACAGTTGGGTACTGAAGCTTTCTTT	CASSLGQLGTEAFF
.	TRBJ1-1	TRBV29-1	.	TGCAGCGTTGATAGCAGGGCGAAAGAAAACACTGAAGCTTTCTTT	CSVDSRAKENTEAFF
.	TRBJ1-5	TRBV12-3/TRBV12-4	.	TGTGCCAGCAGTTCCGGTCAGCCCCAGCATTTT	CASSSGQPQHF
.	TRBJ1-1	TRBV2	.	TGTGCCAGCAGTGAGTACAGTCCTGAAGCTTTCTTT	CASSEYSPEAFF
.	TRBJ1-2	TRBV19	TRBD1	TGTGCCAGTAGTACGCGACAGGGAAACTATGGCTACACCTTC	CASSTRQGNYGYTF
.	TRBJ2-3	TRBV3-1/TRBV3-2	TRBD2	TGTGCCAGCAGCCAAGATATAGGCGGGGGGAAACCTAGCACAGATACGCAGTATTTT	CASSQDIGGGKPSTDTQYF
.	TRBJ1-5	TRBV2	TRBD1	TGTGCCAGCAGTACAGGGGGCTACGGCAATCAGCCCCAGCATTTT	CASSTGGYGNQPQHF
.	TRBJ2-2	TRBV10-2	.	TGCGCCAGCAGTGGACTTCCGTCTACCGGGGAGCTGTTTTTT	CASSGLPSTGELFF
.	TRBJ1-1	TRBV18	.	TGTGCCAGCTCACTTGGACAGTCCGGCACTGAAGCTTTCTTT	CASSLGQSGTEAFF
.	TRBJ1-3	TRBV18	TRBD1	TGTGCCAGCTCACCGGGACAGGGAGGAAACACCATATATTTT	CASSPGQGGNTIYF
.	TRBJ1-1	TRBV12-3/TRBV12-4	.	TGTGCCAGCAGTTTTAGCACTGAAGCTTTCTTT	CASSFSTEAFF
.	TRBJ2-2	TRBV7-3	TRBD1	TGTGCCAGCAGCCCACAGGGGGCGTACACCGGGGAGCTGTTTTTT	CASSPQGAYTGELFF
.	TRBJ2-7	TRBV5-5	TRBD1	TGTGCCAGCAGCTTGTCGACAGGGGGCTGGGACGAGCAGTACTTC	CASSLSTGGWDEQYF
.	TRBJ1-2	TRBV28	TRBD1	TGTGCCAGCAGTCACAGGGGCGACTATGGCTACACCTTC	CASSHRGDYGYTF
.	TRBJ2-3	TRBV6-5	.	TGTGCCAGCAGTTTATTGGGGAGAGCCGATACGCAGTATTTT	CASSLLGRADTQYF
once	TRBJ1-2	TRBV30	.	TGTGCCTGGAGTACGACGACAATCGGCTACACCTTC	CAWSTTTIGYTF
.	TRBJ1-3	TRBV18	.	TGTGCCAGCTCACCTGGCAGGCTAAAACTCTCTGGAAACACCATATATTTT	CASSPGRLKLSGNTIYF
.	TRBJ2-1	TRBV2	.	TGTGCCAGCAGTGGACAGGGAGGTGAGCAGTTCTTC	CASSGQGGEQFF
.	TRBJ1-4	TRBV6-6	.	TGTGCCAGCAGTTGGACAGTTGGTAATGAAAAACTGTTTTTT	CASSWTVGNEKLFF
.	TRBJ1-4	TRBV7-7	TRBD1	TGTGCTAGCAGCGACGGGACAGGGAATGAAAAACTGTTTTTT	CASSDGTGNEKLFF
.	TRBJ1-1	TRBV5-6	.	TGTGCCAGCAGCCGCTACCGCGGGGGCGCAGCGTTGGTTGAAGCTTTCTTT	CASSRYRGGAALVEAFF
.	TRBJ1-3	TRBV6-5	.	TGTGCCAGCATGAGGACAACTGGAAACACCATATATTTT	CASMRTTGNTIYF
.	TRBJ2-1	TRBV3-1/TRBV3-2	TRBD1	TGTGCCAGCAGCAAAGACAGGGGGCTCTCCTACAATGAGCAGTTCTTC	CASSKDRGLSYNEQFF
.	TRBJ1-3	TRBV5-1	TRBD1	TGCGCCAGCAGCTTGGCCGGGACAGGGGACGGAAACACCATATATTTT	CASSLAGTGDGNTIYF
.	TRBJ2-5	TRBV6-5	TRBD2	TGTGCCAGCAGTTGGGGTAGCGGGGGTATGGAGACCCAGTACTTC	CASSWGSGGMETQYF
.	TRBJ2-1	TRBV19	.	TGTGCCAGTAGTTTAGTCACGGGATCCTACAATGAGCAGTTCTTC	CASSLVTGSYNEQFF
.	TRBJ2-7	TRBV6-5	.	TGTGCCAGCAGTTACAGGGGCATATCCTACGAGCAGTACTTC	CASSYRGISYEQYF
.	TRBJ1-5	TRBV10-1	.	TGCGCCAGCAGTGAGCTTGGCAGGGGTAGCAATCAGCCCCAGCATTTT	CASSELGRGSNQPQHF
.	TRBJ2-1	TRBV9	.	TGTGCCAGCAGCGTACAGTCCGGGGGTGAGCAGTTCTTC	CASSVQSGGEQFF
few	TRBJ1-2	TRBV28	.	TGTGCCAGCAGTTTTCGGGGGGGCTACAACTATGGCTACACCTTC	CASSFRGGYNYGYTF
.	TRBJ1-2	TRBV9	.	TGTGCCAGCAGCACCTCCGGGAGCTTATATGGCTACACCTTC	CASSTSGSLYGYTF
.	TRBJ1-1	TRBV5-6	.	TGTGCCAGCAGCCCCAGGAATAGGGGGTTGAACACTGAAGCTTTCTTT	CASSPRNRGLNTEAFF
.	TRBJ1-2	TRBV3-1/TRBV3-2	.	TGTGCCAGCAGCCAGACCGGGGATGGCTACACCTTC	CASSQTGDGYTF